A selection of T cell receptor beta chains follows, all from one sample in a study of CD8+ T cells in alopecia areata. Libraries were prepared by immunoSEQ multiplex PCR; TCRdb keeps only in-frame clonotypes and omits some of them. The repertoire holds approximately 40,000 clones, with roughly 53% as singletons. Sequences were obtained from CD4+ Tregs sorted from blood. These receptors all come from a human donor with alopecia areata. Both conserved end residues are part of each CDR3. D genes are given only for firm matches. Only part of the rows carry a size: once, few, many, or a class if the clone is expanded.

d_gene: TRBD2; abundance: few; j_gene: TRBJ2-7; v_gene: TRBV7-9; CDR3aa: CASSPGLAGVYEQYF; CDR3nt: TGTGCCAGCAGCCCGGGACTAGCGGGAGTTTACGAGCAGTACTTC
d_gene: .; abundance: few; j_gene: TRBJ1-1; v_gene: TRBV7-2; CDR3aa: CASSLVGGAEAFF; CDR3nt: TGTGCCAGCAGCTTAGTAGGGGGGGCTGAAGCTTTCTTT
d_gene: TRBD2; abundance: .; j_gene: TRBJ2-1; v_gene: TRBV29-1; CDR3aa: CSVGPAGFYNEQFF; CDR3nt: TGCAGCGTTGGACCAGCGGGGTTCTACAATGAGCAGTTCTTC
d_gene: .; abundance: .; j_gene: TRBJ1-2; v_gene: TRBV7-9; CDR3aa: CASSLSRVVYGYTF; CDR3nt: TGTGCCAGCAGCTTATCCAGGGTCGTCTATGGCTACACCTTC
d_gene: .; abundance: .; j_gene: TRBJ1-1; v_gene: TRBV28; CDR3aa: CASSSQGTLNTEAFF; CDR3nt: TGTGCCAGCAGTTCACAGGGTACCCTGAACACTGAAGCTTTCTTT
d_gene: TRBD2; abundance: .; j_gene: TRBJ2-7; v_gene: TRBV2; CDR3aa: CASSDLAGGAADF; CDR3nt: TGTGCCAGCAGTGATCTAGCGGGAGGCGCGGCGGACTTC
d_gene: .; abundance: medium-sized; j_gene: TRBJ1-2; v_gene: TRBV7-9; CDR3aa: CASSTDPYGYTF; CDR3nt: TGTGCCAGCAGCACCGACCCCTATGGCTACACCTTC
d_gene: .; abundance: .; j_gene: TRBJ1-1; v_gene: TRBV20-1; CDR3aa: CSARAGLGAFF; CDR3nt: TGCAGTGCTAGAGCGGGGCTTGGAGCTTTCTTT
d_gene: .; abundance: few; j_gene: TRBJ2-3; v_gene: TRBV29-1; CDR3aa: CSVDDRTDTQYF; CDR3nt: TGCAGCGTTGACGACCGCACAGATACGCAGTATTTT
d_gene: TRBD2; abundance: .; j_gene: TRBJ2-1; v_gene: TRBV5-4; CDR3aa: CASSLDRTSGGYNEQFF; CDR3nt: TGTGCCAGCAGCTTGGATAGGACTAGCGGGGGATACAATGAGCAGTTCTTC
d_gene: .; abundance: .; j_gene: TRBJ2-1; v_gene: TRBV7-2; CDR3aa: CASGRKGYNEQFF; CDR3nt: TGTGCCAGCGGGAGGAAGGGTTACAATGAGCAGTTCTTC
d_gene: .; abundance: .; j_gene: TRBJ1-5; v_gene: TRBV19; CDR3aa: CASSWGNQPQHF; CDR3nt: TGTGCCAGTAGTTGGGGCAATCAGCCCCAGCATTTT
d_gene: .; abundance: .; j_gene: TRBJ1-4; v_gene: TRBV5-4; CDR3aa: CASSLAVNEKLFF; CDR3nt: TGTGCCAGCAGCTTGGCCGTTAATGAAAAACTGTTTTTT
d_gene: .; abundance: once; j_gene: TRBJ1-2; v_gene: TRBV7-9; CDR3aa: CASSLGENYGYTF; CDR3nt: TGTGCCAGCAGCCTCGGTGAGAACTATGGCTACACCTTC
d_gene: TRBD1; abundance: .; j_gene: TRBJ1-1; v_gene: TRBV28; CDR3aa: CASSPAGQAATEAFF; CDR3nt: TGTGCCAGCAGTCCCGCGGGACAGGCAGCGACTGAAGCTTTCTTT
d_gene: TRBD2; abundance: .; j_gene: TRBJ2-5; v_gene: TRBV5-1; CDR3aa: CASRFAPLTSGAQETQYF; CDR3nt: TGCGCCAGCAGGTTTGCTCCCCTGACTAGCGGGGCGCAAGAGACCCAGTACTTC
d_gene: .; abundance: few; j_gene: TRBJ2-3; v_gene: TRBV5-1; CDR3aa: CASSLALHLVDTQYF; CDR3nt: TGCGCCAGCAGCTTGGCCTTGCACCTGGTGGATACGCAGTATTTT
d_gene: TRBD1; abundance: .; j_gene: TRBJ1-2; v_gene: TRBV19; CDR3aa: CASTPGFTTGGNYGYTF; CDR3nt: TGTGCCAGTACCCCCGGATTTACCACAGGGGGGAACTATGGCTACACCTTC
d_gene: .; abundance: few; j_gene: TRBJ1-2; v_gene: TRBV30; CDR3aa: CACHRASDYGYTF; CDR3nt: TGTGCCTGTCACCGGGCCTCGGACTATGGCTACACCTTC
d_gene: TRBD1; abundance: .; j_gene: TRBJ2-1; v_gene: TRBV7-2; CDR3aa: CASSYWTGPNEQFF; CDR3nt: TGTGCCAGCAGCTACTGGACAGGTCCCAATGAGCAGTTCTTC
d_gene: .; abundance: .; j_gene: TRBJ2-2; v_gene: TRBV19; CDR3aa: CASRGSGRTGELFF; CDR3nt: TGTGCCAGTAGAGGGTCAGGGCGGACCGGGGAGCTGTTTTTT
d_gene: TRBD1; abundance: .; j_gene: TRBJ1-1; v_gene: TRBV28; CDR3aa: CASSRQGRTEAFF; CDR3nt: TGTGCCAGCAGTCGACAGGGGCGGACTGAAGCTTTCTTT
d_gene: .; abundance: .; j_gene: TRBJ1-4; v_gene: TRBV6-5; CDR3aa: CASSYGGRPFNEKLFF; CDR3nt: TGTGCCAGCAGTTACGGGGGGCGCCCTTTTAATGAAAAACTGTTTTTT
d_gene: TRBD2; abundance: medium-sized; j_gene: TRBJ2-7; v_gene: TRBV7-2; CDR3aa: CASSGEVGREETYF; CDR3nt: TGTGCCAGCAGCGGAGAGGTGGGGCGGGAGGAGACGTACTTC
d_gene: .; abundance: .; j_gene: TRBJ1-2; v_gene: TRBV6-5; CDR3aa: CASSYTGRVGYTF; CDR3nt: TGTGCCAGCAGTTACACGGGGAGGGTTGGCTACACCTTC
d_gene: .; abundance: .; j_gene: TRBJ2-3; v_gene: TRBV19; CDR3aa: CASNHLAGSTDTQYF; CDR3nt: TGTGCCAGTAACCACCTGGCGGGCTCCACAGATACGCAGTATTTT
d_gene: .; abundance: .; j_gene: TRBJ2-1; v_gene: TRBV25-1; CDR3aa: CASSDMGSDEQFF; CDR3nt: TGTGCCAGCAGTGATATGGGATCGGATGAGCAATTCTTC
d_gene: .; abundance: .; j_gene: TRBJ2-2; v_gene: TRBV6-1; CDR3aa: CASSVQAPGELFF; CDR3nt: TGTGCCAGCAGTGTACAGGCGCCCGGGGAGCTGTTTTTT
d_gene: TRBD1; abundance: few; j_gene: TRBJ1-6; v_gene: TRBV28; CDR3aa: CASSSGDRNSPLHF; CDR3nt: TGTGCCAGCAGTAGTGGGGACAGAAATTCACCCCTCCACTTT
d_gene: .; abundance: .; j_gene: TRBJ2-5; v_gene: TRBV6-6; CDR3aa: CASSYTGSWETQYF; CDR3nt: TGTGCCAGCAGTTACACAGGGTCATGGGAGACCCAGTACTTC
d_gene: .; abundance: .; j_gene: TRBJ2-1; v_gene: TRBV7-2; CDR3aa: CASDPGRYGEQFF; CDR3nt: TGTGCCAGCGACCCGGGGCGTTATGGTGAGCAGTTCTTC
d_gene: .; abundance: .; j_gene: TRBJ1-3; v_gene: TRBV7-9; CDR3aa: CASSLLKGSGNTIYF; CDR3nt: TGTGCCAGCAGCTTATTAAAGGGTTCTGGAAACACCATATATTTT
d_gene: TRBD1; abundance: .; j_gene: TRBJ1-4; v_gene: TRBV29-1; CDR3aa: CSGGQGNEKLFF; CDR3nt: TGCAGCGGAGGACAGGGGAATGAAAAACTGTTTTTT
d_gene: TRBD2; abundance: few; j_gene: TRBJ2-7; v_gene: TRBV28; CDR3aa: CASSPTSGRSYEQYF; CDR3nt: TGTGCCAGCAGCCCGACTAGCGGGAGGTCCTACGAGCAGTACTTC
d_gene: .; abundance: .; j_gene: TRBJ1-1; v_gene: TRBV30; CDR3aa: CAWVYLRGRDTEAFF; CDR3nt: TGTGCCTGGGTCTACCTCAGGGGAAGGGACACTGAAGCTTTCTTT
d_gene: .; abundance: .; j_gene: TRBJ1-2; v_gene: TRBV18; CDR3aa: CASSPYNYGYTF; CDR3nt: TGTGCCAGCTCACCGTATAACTATGGCTACACCTTC
d_gene: .; abundance: once; j_gene: TRBJ1-1; v_gene: TRBV4-3; CDR3aa: CASSQDRRGRPEAFF; CDR3nt: TGCGCCAGCAGCCAAGATAGAAGGGGTAGGCCTGAAGCTTTCTTT
d_gene: .; abundance: once; j_gene: TRBJ2-7; v_gene: TRBV19; CDR3aa: CASSIRVAVYEQYF; CDR3nt: TGTGCCAGTAGTATACGGGTAGCGGTGTACGAGCAGTACTTC
d_gene: TRBD1; abundance: .; j_gene: TRBJ2-5; v_gene: TRBV7-8; CDR3aa: CASSLSRDRVGETQYF; CDR3nt: TGTGCCAGCAGCTTATCCCGGGACAGGGTTGGGGAGACCCAGTACTTC
d_gene: .; abundance: .; j_gene: TRBJ1-5; v_gene: TRBV19; CDR3aa: CASSIPLGKQPQHF; CDR3nt: TGTGCCAGTAGTATACCTCTTGGTAAACAGCCCCAGCATTTT
d_gene: TRBD2; abundance: .; j_gene: TRBJ2-1; v_gene: TRBV7-3; CDR3aa: CASSAPGLAGVQQFF; CDR3nt: TGTGCCAGCAGCGCCCCGGGACTAGCGGGGGTACAGCAGTTCTTC
d_gene: .; abundance: few; j_gene: TRBJ2-7; v_gene: TRBV29-1; CDR3aa: CSVAGTRAYEQYF; CDR3nt: TGCAGCGTAGCCGGTACTAGGGCCTACGAGCAGTACTTC
d_gene: .; abundance: .; j_gene: TRBJ1-5; v_gene: TRBV4-3; CDR3aa: CASSPPGAHQPQHF; CDR3nt: TGCGCCAGCAGCCCCCCTGGGGCTCATCAGCCCCAGCATTTT
d_gene: .; abundance: once; j_gene: TRBJ2-1; v_gene: TRBV5-1; CDR3aa: CASSLVLARNEQFF; CDR3nt: TGCGCCAGCAGCTTGGTCTTAGCCCGGAATGAGCAGTTCTTC
d_gene: .; abundance: few; j_gene: TRBJ2-7; v_gene: TRBV7-2; CDR3aa: CASSMLYEQYF; CDR3nt: TGTGCCAGCAGCATGTTATACGAGCAGTACTTC
d_gene: TRBD1; abundance: few; j_gene: TRBJ2-7; v_gene: TRBV27; CDR3aa: CASRQGARTEYEQYF; CDR3nt: TGTGCCAGCAGGCAGGGGGCGCGGACCGAGTACGAGCAGTACTTC
d_gene: TRBD1; abundance: .; j_gene: TRBJ2-2; v_gene: TRBV7-9; CDR3aa: CASSLVTGETGELFF; CDR3nt: TGTGCCAGCAGCTTAGTGACAGGGGAGACCGGGGAGCTGTTTTTT
d_gene: .; abundance: few; j_gene: TRBJ1-2; v_gene: TRBV6-1; CDR3aa: CASSEVAPPNYGYTF; CDR3nt: TGTGCCAGCAGTGAAGTGGCACCGCCTAACTATGGCTACACCTTC
d_gene: TRBD1; abundance: medium-sized; j_gene: TRBJ1-6; v_gene: TRBV18; CDR3aa: CASSPYTGQASNSPLHF; CDR3nt: TGTGCCAGCTCACCCTACACGGGACAGGCGTCTAATTCACCCCTCCACTTT
d_gene: .; abundance: .; j_gene: TRBJ2-4; v_gene: TRBV30; CDR3aa: CAWSVSLGQNIQYF; CDR3nt: TGTGCCTGGAGTGTAAGTCTAGGTCAAAACATTCAGTACTTC
d_gene: .; abundance: .; j_gene: TRBJ1-2; v_gene: TRBV30; CDR3aa: CAWSSTMDRRYTF; CDR3nt: TGTGCCTGGAGTTCGACGATGGACAGACGCTACACCTTC
d_gene: TRBD1; abundance: few; j_gene: TRBJ1-6; v_gene: TRBV10-3; CDR3aa: CAIQGGTYNSPLHF; CDR3nt: TGTGCCATCCAAGGGGGCACGTATAATTCACCCCTCCACTTT
d_gene: TRBD1; abundance: .; j_gene: TRBJ2-1; v_gene: TRBV6-1; CDR3aa: CASRADRAREQFF; CDR3nt: TGTGCCAGCAGAGCGGACAGGGCGAGGGAGCAGTTCTTC
d_gene: TRBD2; abundance: .; j_gene: TRBJ2-1; v_gene: TRBV27; CDR3aa: CATKTSGGRWEQFF; CDR3nt: TGTGCCACAAAGACTAGCGGGGGTCGGTGGGAGCAGTTCTTC
d_gene: .; abundance: .; j_gene: TRBJ2-5; v_gene: TRBV5-4; CDR3aa: CASSSEDRVQETQYF; CDR3nt: TGTGCCAGCAGCTCAGAGGACAGAGTACAAGAGACCCAGTACTTC
d_gene: .; abundance: medium-sized; j_gene: TRBJ1-1; v_gene: TRBV7-3; CDR3aa: CASSVGWGQDAFF; CDR3nt: TGTGCCAGCAGCGTAGGGTGGGGTCAGGATGCTTTCTTT